Listed below are T cell receptor beta chains from one sample, sequenced in a study of blood T cell repertoires in COVID-19. The table came from immunoSEQ multiplex PCR; TCRdb's copy has only in-frame clones and leaves some out. The sample consists of tens of thousands of clones, 80% of them appearing once. What was sequenced was peripheral blood. Receptors originate from a woman aged 70-85 years with acute or convalescent COVID-19. CDR3s include the opening cysteine and the closing phenylalanine or tryptophan. The D gene is left open where the match is weak. Expanded clones are given a class, and other clones once, few, many or no size at all.

d_call	j_call	clone_size	v_call	cdr3_nt	cdr3_aa
.	TRBJ1-1	.	TRBV2	TGTGCCAGCAAGAAAGGCGCCTCACCAGGGGTGAACACTGAAGCTTTCTTT	CASKKGASPGVNTEAFF
TRBD1	TRBJ2-1	.	TRBV11-3	TGTGCCACCGGGGGACAGGGGACTAGGGGGCAGTTCTTC	CATGGQGTRGQFF
.	TRBJ2-1	.	TRBV4-2	TGTGCCAGCAGCCAAGATAGAGGGGGCTACAATGAGCAGTTCTTC	CASSQDRGGYNEQFF
.	TRBJ1-2	.	TRBV19	TGTGCCAGTAGCTCAGGACAGCACTATGGCTACACCTTC	CASSSGQHYGYTF
.	TRBJ2-5	.	TRBV3-1/TRBV3-2	TGTGCCAGCAGCCAAGATACTCGGCAAGAGGCCCAGTACTTC	CASSQDTRQEAQYF
.	TRBJ2-7	.	TRBV5-5	TGTGCCAGCAGCTTGTTGGGGCAATACGAGCAGTACTTC	CASSLLGQYEQYF
.	TRBJ1-2	.	TRBV6-1	TGTGCCAGCAGTGTAGCCTTGAACTATGGCTACACCTTC	CASSVALNYGYTF
TRBD2	TRBJ2-1	.	TRBV7-9	TGTGCCAGCACCATCCTAGCGGGGGCGTACAATGAGCAGTTCTTC	CASTILAGAYNEQFF
.	TRBJ1-2	.	TRBV29-1	TGCAGCGTTGGCGGTCAGGGTGCTAACTATGGCTACACCTTC	CSVGGQGANYGYTF
TRBD2	TRBJ2-7	once	TRBV7-2	TGTGCCAGCAGCTTAGGACTAGCGGGCGGCGAGCAGTACTTC	CASSLGLAGGEQYF
.	TRBJ1-1	.	TRBV5-1	TGCGCCAGCAGCTTGGTTGGGGAGGGAGACACTGAAGCTTTCTTT	CASSLVGEGDTEAFF
TRBD1	TRBJ1-1	.	TRBV6-2/TRBV6-3	TGTGCCAGCAGTGATGGACAGGGTTGGGCTGAAGCTTTCTTT	CASSDGQGWAEAFF
.	TRBJ1-5	few	TRBV27	TGTGCCAGCAGTTTAGTGGGAGGGGCCCGAGGTCAGCCCCAGCATTTT	CASSLVGGARGQPQHF
.	TRBJ2-1	.	TRBV5-8	TGTGCCAGCAGCTTGGGGCAGGGGTGGAATGAGCAGTTCTTC	CASSLGQGWNEQFF
.	TRBJ2-3	.	TRBV4-2	TGTGCCAGCAGCCAAGATAGGCGGGGAGCAGATACGCAGTATTTT	CASSQDRRGADTQYF
.	TRBJ1-6	.	TRBV2	TGTGCCAGCAGACCACAGGGCGGGGGATCACCCCTCCACTTT	CASRPQGGGSPLHF
.	TRBJ1-5	few	TRBV2	TGTGCCAGCAGTGAAACCACCGGGACAATCAATCAGCCCCAGCATTTT	CASSETTGTINQPQHF
TRBD2	TRBJ2-2	once	TRBV11-2	TGTGCCAGCAGCTTAGGGGTAGCGGGGACCGCCGGGGAAAGGCTTTTT	CASSLGVAGTAGERLF
TRBD2	TRBJ2-1	.	TRBV24-1	TGTGCCACCAGTCCCCTAGCGGGGTCCTCCTACAATGAGCAGTTCTTC	CATSPLAGSSYNEQFF
.	TRBJ1-5	few	TRBV5-1	TGCGCCAGCAGCTTGGGAGGGCGTAGCAATCAGCCCCAGCATTTT	CASSLGGRSNQPQHF
.	TRBJ2-3	.	TRBV7-9	TGTGCCAGCAGCCCGAACGCAGGGGCGAGGACAGATACGCAGTATTTT	CASSPNAGARTDTQYF
TRBD1	TRBJ2-1	.	TRBV7-9	TGTGCCAGCAGCTTAGCGGACATAGGAACAGGGGGACGCAATGAGCAGTTCTTC	CASSLADIGTGGRNEQFF
TRBD1	TRBJ2-2	.	TRBV9	TGTGCCAGCAGCGAGAGGCCGACAGGGGGACTTAAGGGGGAGCTGTTTTTT	CASSERPTGGLKGELFF
TRBD2	TRBJ2-2	.	TRBV12-5	TGTGCTAGTGGTTCGCTATCGGGACTAGCCTTTAACACCGGGGAGCTGTTTTTT	CASGSLSGLAFNTGELFF
.	TRBJ2-2	few	TRBV9	TGTGCCAGCAGCGTAGGGCCGAACACCGGGGAGCTGTTTTTT	CASSVGPNTGELFF
TRBD1	TRBJ2-7	.	TRBV9	TGTGCCAGCAGCGTAGACGGGACAGGGGGCCCCCCCTACGAGCAGTACTTC	CASSVDGTGGPPYEQYF